This note documents a single T cell receptor (beta chain) sequence. Its antigen is currently unknown. Time point reported: patch test 3, about 24 weeks after DPC sensitization. The treatment denotes: therapeutic diphenylcyclopropenone sensitization with weekly scalp DPC. TCRdb reprocessed the RACE reads via MiXCR and lists one record per CDR3 protein. Among roughly 90,000 distinct CDR3 sequences, approximately 10% were seen once, and the ten largest hold more than 0.85%. This sample stems from a study of human T cells and chemical hapten exposure. Points from the study as a whole: Alopecia affected the donors, so their immune response may differ from healthy people's. The formation of large CDR3 similarity clusters by expanded TCRs significantly exceeded that of controls.

Germline CDR1 and CDR2: MDHEN and SYDVKM. The CDR3 is made up of 12 amino acids. V lost 7 bases and J lost 7, with 13 bases in between. The chain joins TRBV28 to TRBJ1-1; D remains unclear. Sequences were derived from whole blood, sampled in connection with sensitization to the hapten diphenylcyclopropenone (DPC). The TCR sequence derives from a woman in her 30s with alopecia areata. Some clones in this sample may be carry-over from other donors' samples. CDR3 bases: TGTGCCAGCACCCAAAATTTATATGAAGCTTTCTTT. Translating it yields CASTQNLYEAFF. Full variable domain (missing parts from reference TRBV28 and TRBJ1-1): DVKVTQSSRYLVKRTGEKVFLECVQDMDHENMFWYRQDPGLGLRLIYFSYDVKMKEKGDIPEGYSVSREKKERFSLILESASTNQTSMYLCASTQNLYEAFFGQGTRLTVV.